This T cell receptor beta chain was documented in a study of molecular identifiers for immune sequencing clone quantification. As previously described, bulk TCR libraries were made using listed TCR primers. A single record per CDR3 protein comes from TCRdb applying MiXCR to the PCR reads. The sample has about 630,000 distinct CDR3 sequences, roughly 23% seen once; the top ten hold about 0.84%. V dropped 4 bases and J dropped 4 bases, with 25 bases sitting between them. The CDR3 is 17 residues long. Germline lookup yields CDR1 SQVTM and CDR2 ANQGSEA. This clonotype has more than one count but fewer than ten.

The clonotype originates from a human donor in good health. Some libraries in this study had Jurkat cell RNA spiked in. Source material: naive CD8+ T cells from blood, with Jurkat cell RNA spiked in. Subset given: FACS-sorted CD8+CD4-CCR7+CD45RA+ naive T cells. The J gene is TRBJ1-2, the V gene TRBV29-1, with D tentatively TRBD1 (5 bases). CDR3 region: CSVVEGRPMSTGYGYTF. The DNA of the CDR3 is TGCAGCGTTGTGGAGGGGCGCCCGATGAGTACAGGCTATGGCTACACCTTC.